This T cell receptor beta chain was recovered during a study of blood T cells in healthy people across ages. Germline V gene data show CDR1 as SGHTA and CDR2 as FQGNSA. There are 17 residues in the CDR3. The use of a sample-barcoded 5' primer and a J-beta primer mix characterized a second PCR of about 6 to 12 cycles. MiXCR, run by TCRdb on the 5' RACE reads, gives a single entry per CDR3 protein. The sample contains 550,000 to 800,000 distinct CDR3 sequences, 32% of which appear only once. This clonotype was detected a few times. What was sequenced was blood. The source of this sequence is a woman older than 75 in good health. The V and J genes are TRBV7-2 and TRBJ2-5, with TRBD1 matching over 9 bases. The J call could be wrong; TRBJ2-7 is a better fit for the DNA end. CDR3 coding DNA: TGTGCCAGCAGCAACCATTACCCGGGACAGGGTAAAAACGAGCAGTACTTC. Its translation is CASSNHYPGQGKNEQYF.